This record concerns one TCR beta chain sequence. This PCR relied on a set of 60 Vbeta primers and 13 Jbeta primers. Profiled with immunoSEQ multiplex PCR; TCRdb holds only in-frame clones, not every one. The data show 95,000 or so clones, with about 77% seen just once and roughly 5% held by the top ten. As for the donors, each was a healthy bone marrow donor. This sample is part of a study of cytomegalovirus exposure and HLA in healthy donors. CDR1 SGHRS and CDR2 YFSETQ come from the germline V gene. J was trimmed by 1 base and V by 2 bases; bases with no gene match: 4. This CDR3 is 15 amino acids long.

The sample comprised PBMCs. The chain carries TRBV5-1 and TRBJ2-7; 9 nucleotides agree with TRBD1. The receptor's source is a woman in her forties in good health and CMV-seronegative. The CDR3 nucleotides are TGCGCCAGCAGCTTTGAGACAGGGGGATCCTACGAGCAGTACTTC. Amino acid sequence: CASSFETGGSYEQYF.